This TCR beta chain was identified in a study of T-cell reconstitution after alpha-beta-depleted transplantation in children (TCRdb year 2016). General notes on the study: Using TCR repertoire profiling, the study followed T-cell immune reconstitution in a quantitative way in children after TCRalphabeta/CD19-depleted allogeneic hematopoietic cell transplantation.

The sample holds a few counts of this clonotype. No cognate antigen has been identified for it. No quality values exist for individual bases; no much larger clone is one base distant. V sheds 1 base and J sheds 8 bases, leaving 12 bases between their ends. Taken from the germline V gene, the CDR1 and CDR2 loops are LGHNA and YNFKEQ. Spanning cysteine to phenylalanine, the CDR3 consists of 14 amino acids. Here the CDR3 DNA is all that survives: 42 bases in frame from base 1. The method behind the library was PCR. The sequencing machine was an Illumina HiSeq 2500. To normalize quantification of the TCRbeta repertoire, the TCR libraries were built with molecular barcoding that relied on unique molecular identifiers. TCRdb cleaned the public reads at Q25 with fastp, built clones with MiXCR and kept in-frame beta chains. One record per CDR3 amino acid sequence lists the most common genes and DNA. The sample table holds approximately 980,000 distinct CDR3 sequences, of which about 30% were seen once. Clones ranked in the top ten supply roughly 31% of the sample.

Paper-wide results and their limitations: About two months after transplant, the apparently early recovery of alphabetaT-cell counts reportedly depended on just several hundred clones that had expanded rapidly and came from non-depleted graft cells. The frequencies of hyperexpanded clones fell over the following months, and after one year, T-cell counts and TCRbeta diversity were mostly attributed to newly produced T cells. In some patients, the high TCRbeta diversity seen at day 60 was put down to recipient T cells and intrathymic progenitors that had survived conditioning.

Read against the paper, the sample's treatment or condition label means: allogeneic hematopoietic cell transplantation with graft depleted of TCRalphabeta T cells and CD19 B cells. Transplant recipients were children who received TCRalphabeta/CD19-depleted allogeneic hematopoietic cell grafts. The TCR comes from a boy in the first two years of life who had a stem cell transplant for SCID, so the T cells may come from the graft donor. Sequenced here: PBMCs, mostly from graft donor cells, sampled 360 days after TCRalphabeta/CD19-depleted stem cell transplant. Rearrangement joined TRBV4-2 to TRBJ2-1; possibly the D gene is TRBD1, per 5 matching bases. Here the CDR3 is given as CASSQGGAAYEQFF. At the DNA level, the sequence is TGTGCCAGCAGCCAAGGTGGGGCTGCCTATGAGCAGTTCTTC.